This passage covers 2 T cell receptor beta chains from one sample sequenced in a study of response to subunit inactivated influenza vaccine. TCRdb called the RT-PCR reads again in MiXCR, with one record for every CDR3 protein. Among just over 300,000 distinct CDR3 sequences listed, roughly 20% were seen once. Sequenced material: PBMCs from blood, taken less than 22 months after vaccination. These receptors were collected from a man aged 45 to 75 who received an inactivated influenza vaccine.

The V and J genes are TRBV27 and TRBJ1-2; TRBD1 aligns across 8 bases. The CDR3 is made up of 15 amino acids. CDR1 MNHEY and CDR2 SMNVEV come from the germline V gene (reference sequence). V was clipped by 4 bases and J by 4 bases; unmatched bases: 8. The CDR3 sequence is CASSSPKTGAYGYTF. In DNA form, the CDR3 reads TGTGCCAGCAGTTCCCCCAAGACAGGGGCCTATGGCTACACCTTC.

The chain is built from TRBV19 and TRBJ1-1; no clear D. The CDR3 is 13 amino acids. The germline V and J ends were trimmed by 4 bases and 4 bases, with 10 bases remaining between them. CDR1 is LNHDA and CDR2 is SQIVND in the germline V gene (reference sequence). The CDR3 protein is CASSRKGATEAFF. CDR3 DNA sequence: TGTGCCAGTAGTAGGAAGGGCGCCACTGAAGCTTTCTTT.